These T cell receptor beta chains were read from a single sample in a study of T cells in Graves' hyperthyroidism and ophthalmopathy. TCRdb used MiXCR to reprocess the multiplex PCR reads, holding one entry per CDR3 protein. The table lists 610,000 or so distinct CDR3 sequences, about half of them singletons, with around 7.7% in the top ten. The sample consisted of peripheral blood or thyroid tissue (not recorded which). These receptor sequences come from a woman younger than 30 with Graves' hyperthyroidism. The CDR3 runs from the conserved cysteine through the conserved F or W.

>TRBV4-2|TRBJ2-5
CASSQDRLIEETQYF
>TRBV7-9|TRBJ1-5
CASRLGGTGDPQHF
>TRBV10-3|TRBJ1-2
CAISEPLTGRYGYTF
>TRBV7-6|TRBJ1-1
CASSYDRGDTEAFF
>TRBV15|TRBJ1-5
CATSREVNSNQPQHF
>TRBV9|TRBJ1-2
CASSHSRDRGNYGYTF
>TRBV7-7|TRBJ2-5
CASSEKTVQETQYF
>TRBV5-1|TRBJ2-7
CASSLGAVADYEQYF
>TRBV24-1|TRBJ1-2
CATSQGSYGYTF
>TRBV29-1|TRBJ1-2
CSQAPGPNYGYTF
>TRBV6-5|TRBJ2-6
CASRGTGNVLTF
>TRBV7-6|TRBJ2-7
CASRHKRLAGEQHF
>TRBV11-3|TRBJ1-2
CASSSPWGTHGYTF
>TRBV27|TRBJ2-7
CASSLMGLADEQYF
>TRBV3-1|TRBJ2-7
CASSKTDSAYEQYF
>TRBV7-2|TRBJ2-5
CASSFQETGETQYF
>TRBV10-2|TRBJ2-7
CASRAGVPYEQYF
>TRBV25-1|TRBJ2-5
CASSTRRDSGRPETQYF